Presented here are 11 T cell receptor beta chains from one specimen sequenced in a study of graft-versus-host responses after intestinal transplantation. Repertoires were generated with immunoSEQ multiplex PCR, while TCRdb's copy carries only in-frame clones and drops some. The top ten clones hold around 17% of a sample with approximately 37,000 clones, about 90% of them seen once. Once graft tissue had been processed, intraepithelial and lamina propria lymphocytes were released. The specimen comprised ileum tissue, sampled about 28 weeks after intestinal transplant. These receptors were obtained from a human patient who received an intestinal transplant, so some T cells may come from the graft donor.

This chain links TRBV9 with TRBJ2-5; D not resolved. V gave up 3 bases and J gave up 1 base, with 10 bases separating them. Per germline, CDR1 SGDLS and CDR2 YYNGEE. This CDR3 has 14 residues. CDR3 nucleotide sequence: TGTGCCAGCAGCGCCGACGCGTTCCAAGAGACCCAGTACTTC. Protein product: CASSADAFQETQYF. The whole variable domain, filled in from reference TRBV9 and TRBJ2-5, reads DSGVTQTPKHLITATGQRVTLRCSPRSGDLSVYWYQQSLDQGLQFLIQYYNGEERAKGNILERFSAQQFPDLHSELNLSSLELGDSALYFCASSADAFQETQYFGPGTRLLVL.

This rearrangement joins TRBV10-3 to TRBJ2-7; no reliable D call. This CDR3 is 12 amino acids long. CDR1 ENHRY and CDR2 SYGVKD come from the germline V gene. Trimming stripped 2 bases from V and 4 bases from J, with 6 bases between. CDR3 loop: CAISERGYEQYF. The CDR3 DNA sequence: TGTGCCATCAGTGAGCGAGGATACGAGCAGTACTTC.

The rearrangement links TRBV7-9 to TRBJ1-4; TRBD1 might be the D (5 bases). The CDR3 is 14 residues long. Germline V gene data show CDR1 as SEHNR and CDR2 as FQNEAQ (reference sequence). V lost 5 bases, J lost 1 base, and 8 bases lay in between. The CDR3 nucleotides read TGTGCCAGCAGCCCGCAGGGAACTAATGAAAAACTGTTTTTT. Amino acids: CASSPQGTNEKLFF.

The rearrangement joins TRBV15 to TRBJ1-2; D gene unclear. V lost 0 bases and J lost 2, with 10 bases in between. The germline V gene has CDR1 LNHNV and CDR2 YYDKDF (reference sequence). The CDR3 is 15 amino acids. CDR3 sequence: CATSRDRWVNYGYTF. In DNA, the CDR3 is TGTGCCACCAGCAGAGATCGCTGGGTCAACTATGGCTACACCTTC.

The chain recombines TRBV7-6 with TRBJ2-1; D may be TRBD1 (6 bases). V was cut by 5 bases and J by 3 bases, with 11 bases left in between. This CDR3 has 14 amino acids. The germline V gene has CDR1 SGHVS and CDR2 FNYEAQ. The CDR3 is CASSKGQYYNEQFF. The CDR3 bases are TGTGCCAGCAGCAAGGGACAATACTACAATGAGCAGTTCTTC.

The V gene is TRBV10-1, the J gene TRBJ2-1, with 8 nucleotides matching TRBD1. Germline lookup yields CDR1 WNHNN and CDR2 SYGVQD (reference sequence). The CDR3 contains 15 residues. The V and J ends lost 4 bases and 2 bases, in that order; junction bases with no gene match: 4. As DNA, the CDR3 is TGCGCCAGCAGTGGGACAGGGCACCCCTACAATGAGCAGTTCTTC. Its protein is CASSGTGHPYNEQFF.

This rearrangement joins TRBV9 to TRBJ1-1, with D uncertain. The CDR3 has 14 amino acids. Germline values: CDR1 SGDLS, CDR2 YYNGEE. V was shortened by 0 bases and J by 7 bases, with 13 bases between the two germline ends. In DNA form, the CDR3 reads TGTGCCAGCAGCGTAGGAACAAGACCAATTGAAGCTTTCTTT. It codes for CASSVGTRPIEAFF.

A note on this clone: Other nucleotide sequences from this sample produce the same CDR3. As DNA, the CDR3 is TGTGCCAGCAGCCAAGATCGGCGCTCCTACGAGCAGTACTTC. This sequence encodes CASSQDRRSYEQYF. The V call is TRBV4-2, the J call TRBJ2-7; no definite D call. The ends were cut back, 0 bases at V and 0 bases at J, with 6 bases in the middle. This CDR3 has 14 residues. In germline, CDR1 is LGHNA, CDR2 YNFKEQ.

The CDR3, as DNA: TGTGCCAGCTCACCAGACCTGAACACTGAAGCTTTCTTT. Protein sequence: CASSPDLNTEAFF. The chain is built from TRBV18 and TRBJ1-1; D remains ambiguous. Trimming stripped 2 bases from V and 0 bases from J, with 4 bases between. Per the germline V gene, CDR1 is KGHSH and CDR2 is LQKENI. The CDR3 runs 13 residues.

The chain links TRBV27 to TRBJ2-7; 8 nucleotides match TRBD2. After removal of 3 bases from V and 4 bases from J, the junction contained 2 bases not matched to a gene. Germline V gives CDR1 MNHEY, CDR2 SMNVEV (reference sequence). CDR3 size: 13 residues. The CDR3 nucleotides are TGTGCCAGCAGTTTGACTAGCGAGTACGAGCAGTACTTC. Its protein is CASSLTSEYEQYF.

The rearrangement uses TRBV10-3 and TRBJ2-7; TRBD2 matches at 9 bases. With V trimmed by 11 bases and J by 0 bases, 8 bases remained unmatched. Germline V gene sequence: CDR1 ENHRY, CDR2 SYGVKD. The CDR3 is 14 residues long. The DNA of the CDR3 is TGTGCCTCAAAGCGGGAGGACCTCTCCTACGAGCAGTACTTC. This sequence encodes CASKREDLSYEQYF.